This T cell receptor (beta chain) was documented in a study of blood T cells in healthy people across ages. This clonotype was observed a handful of times. Then a second PCR, running roughly 7 to 11 cycles, was carried out with a sample-barcoded 5' primer and a J-beta primer mix. MiXCR, applied by TCRdb to the 5' RACE reads, yields one record per CDR3 protein. The sample holds 600,000 or so distinct CDR3 sequences, approximately 21% seen once. CDR3 size: 16 residues. The junction had 6 bases not matched to a gene; V was cut back by 4 bases and J by 5 bases. The chain joins TRBV12-3 or TRBV12-4 to TRBJ1-6; 9 bases agree with TRBD1. The sequenced sample was blood. This TCR derives from a man in his 70s in good health. CDR3 amino acids: CASSSGTGLDNSPLHF. The CDR3 DNA reads TGTGCCAGCAGTTCCGGGACAGGGCTTGATAATTCACCCCTCCACTTT.